The 18 T cell receptor beta chains in this list originate from one sample, sequenced in a study of high-grade serous ovarian cancer treatment subgroups. Clones were sequenced by immunoSEQ multiplex PCR, and TCRdb holds only the in-frame ones, with some missing. The top ten clones hold over 1.5% of a sample with roughly 10,000 clones, around 85% of them seen once. The tumor samples were collected prior to definitive surgery or chemotherapy. Sequenced: tumor tissue. These receptors were taken from a human donor with high-grade serous ovarian cancer.

The chain has TRBV30 and TRBJ1-4; perhaps TRBD1 as D (6 bases). The CDR3 has 11 residues. The ends were cut back, 2 bases at V and 13 bases at J, with 11 bases in the middle. Germline V gene sequence: CDR1 GTSNPN, CDR2 SVGIG (reference sequence). The CDR3 coding sequence is TGTGCCTGGAGTAATGGGGGCGGACTGTTTTTT. It is translated as CAWSNGGGLFF.

This chain's CDR3 is CASSHATGGVSGANVLTF. In DNA, the CDR3 is TGCGCCAGCAGCCATGCCACGGGAGGGGTCTCTGGGGCCAACGTCCTGACTTTC. The rearrangement joins TRBV4-1 to TRBJ2-6; 8 positions match TRBD2. V dropped 3 bases and J dropped 0; count of bases not matched to a gene: 7. Germline V gene data show CDR1 as MGHRA and CDR2 as YSYEKL. The CDR3 runs to 18 residues.

This clone was detected a few times. V usage is TRBV11-2 and J usage is TRBJ2-7; D not resolved. From germline, CDR1 is SGHAT and CDR2 FQNNGV. The CDR3 extends over 13 amino acids. Trimming pared 3 bases from V and 2 bases from J, leaving 8 bases between. The CDR3 is CASSFSYTYEQYF. For the CDR3, the DNA is TGTGCCAGCAGCTTCTCGTATACCTACGAGCAGTACTTC.

The rearrangement joins TRBV10-3 to TRBJ2-2; D is ambiguous. Between the trimmed V and J ends, which lost 0 bases and 5 bases, there was a span of 4 bases. CDR1 ENHRY and CDR2 SYGVKD come from the germline V gene. The CDR3 sequence is 13 residues long. The CDR3 nucleotides are TGTGCCATCAGTGAGTCGGGGACCGGGGAGCTGTTTTTT. This translates into CAISESGTGELFF.

The chain couples TRBV11-1 to TRBJ2-2, with unresolved D. The germline V gene encodes CDR1 SGHAT and CDR2 FQDESV (reference sequence). Trimming left V 2 bases short and J 3 bases short, with 10 bases between. This CDR3 comprises 15 residues. CDR3 sequence reads: CASSLSGPHTGELFF. The CDR3 nucleotides read TGTGCCAGCAGCTTATCCGGCCCCCACACCGGGGAGCTGTTTTTT.

The chain uses TRBV19 and TRBJ2-1; 7 nucleotides match TRBD1. J lost 7 bases, V lost 2 bases, and 5 bases had no gene match. The germline V gene has CDR1 LNHDA and CDR2 SQIVND (reference sequence). The CDR3 is 14 amino acids. This chain's CDR3 is CASSIRDRVNEQFF. The CDR3 bases are TGTGCCAGTAGTATACGAGACAGGGTTAATGAGCAGTTCTTC.

The chain is built from TRBV20-1 and TRBJ2-7, with D uncertain. The CDR3 length is 11 residues. Germline CDR1 and CDR2: DFQATT and SNEGSKA (reference sequence). The V end was cut by 5 bases, the J end by 1 base, with 6 bases between. The CDR3 DNA follows: TGCAGTGCTCAGGCTTCCTACGAGCAGTACTTC. This sequence encodes CSAQASYEQYF.

The rearrangement joins TRBV7-2 to TRBJ1-5; 10 bases line up with TRBD1. Germline CDR1 is SGHTA and CDR2 is FQGNSA. This CDR3 is built from 15 residues. After removal of 5 bases from V and 7 bases from J, the junction contained 8 bases not matched to a gene. CDR3 protein: CASSLPPGQGQPQHF. DNA for the CDR3: TGTGCCAGCAGCCTACCTCCGGGACAGGGGCAGCCCCAGCATTTT.

V is TRBV5-6 and J is TRBJ1-2, with a possible D match to TRBD1 (5 bases). The V end was cut by 5 bases, the J end by 4 bases, with 12 bases between. The germline gives CDR1 SGHDT, CDR2 YYEEEE. CDR3 length: 13 residues. The CDR3 loop reads CASRVQATYGYTF. The CDR3 bases are TGTGCCAGCAGGGTACAGGCTACCTATGGCTACACCTTC.

This rearrangement joins TRBV19 to TRBJ2-3; no clear D. In germline, CDR1 is LNHDA, CDR2 SQIVND (reference sequence). This CDR3 spans 13 amino acids. The germline V and J ends were trimmed by 4 bases and 3 bases, with 8 bases remaining between them. The CDR3, as DNA: TGTGCCAGTAGTACCCCTCATACAGATACGCAGTATTTT. Translation gives CASSTPHTDTQYF.

The chain employs TRBV19 and TRBJ2-7, with TRBD2 as a possible D gene (5 bases). The CDR3 is 13 amino acids. From germline, CDR1 is LNHDA and CDR2 SQIVND (reference sequence). Trimming stripped 3 bases from V and 3 bases from J, with 9 bases between. CDR3 sequence reads: CASSITTSYEQYF. The CDR3 DNA is TGTGCCAGTAGTATCACCACTAGCTACGAGCAGTACTTC. Variable domain in full (rest from reference TRBV19 and TRBJ2-7): DGGITQSPKYLFRKEGQNVTLSCEQNLNHDAMYWYRQDPGQGLRLIYYSQIVNDFQKGDIAEGYSVSREKKESFPLTVTSAQKNPTAFYLCASSITTSYEQYFGPGTRLTVT.

The chain employs TRBV29-1 and TRBJ2-5; 8 bases fit TRBD2. This CDR3 has 13 amino acids. CDR1 and CDR2 from the germline V gene are SQVTM and ANQGSEA. After removal of 7 bases from V and 4 bases from J, the junction contained 8 bases not matched to a gene. In DNA form, the CDR3 reads TGCAGCGGCTTAGCGGGACTGGGAGAGACCCAGTACTTC. Protein product: CSGLAGLGETQYF.

This clone came up a few times. The chain employs TRBV4-3 and TRBJ1-1, with no clear D. Trimming removed 0 bases from V and 1 base from J, with 6 bases in between. The CDR3 has 14 residues. Germline loops: CDR1 LGHNA, CDR2 YSLEER. CDR3 coding DNA: TGCGCCAGCAGCCAAGAAGGAGGGAACACTGAAGCTTTCTTT. This encodes CASSQEGGNTEAFF.

The chain uses TRBV18 and TRBJ1-1, with TRBD1 matching over 9 bases. This CDR3 contains 14 residues. Germline loops: CDR1 KGHSH, CDR2 LQKENI. V was pared by 2 bases and J by 4 bases, with 2 bases of the junction left unmatched. The CDR3 region is CASSPTGGPTEAFF. For the CDR3, the DNA is TGTGCCAGCTCACCAACAGGGGGCCCCACTGAAGCTTTCTTT.

V is TRBV7-3 and J is TRBJ2-3, with unresolved D. The CDR3 sequence is 13 residues long. Germline assignment: CDR1 SGHTA and CDR2 FQGTGA. Deletions cut 5 bases from V and 6 bases from J, with 12 bases between. CDR3 residues: CASSTFFSDTQYF. The CDR3 DNA sequence: TGTGCCAGCAGCACCTTTTTTTCGGATACGCAGTATTTT.

This rearrangement joins TRBV14 to TRBJ2-1, with 8 positions matching TRBD2. Germline V lookup: CDR1 SGHDN, CDR2 FVKESK. This CDR3 spans 16 amino acids. The V gene end was trimmed by 5 bases and the J gene end by 8 bases; junction bases not matched to a gene: 14. The DNA for the CDR3 is TGTGCCAGCAGCTCACTAGCGGTCGGGGCGGTGGATGAGCAGTTCTTC. It is translated as CASSSLAVGAVDEQFF.

The chain has TRBV7-3 and TRBJ2-2; D may be TRBD2 (6 bases). Trimming shortened V by 5 bases and J by 4 bases, and 14 bases separated the two germline ends. Per the germline V gene, CDR1 is SGHTA and CDR2 is FQGTGA. There are 15 residues in the CDR3. CDR3 nucleotide sequence: TGTGCCAGCAGCCAACGGGACTCGGGCACCGGGGAGCTGTTTTTT. Protein sequence: CASSQRDSGTGELFF.

The chain links TRBV28 to TRBJ2-7; no definite D call. Trimming took 1 base from V and 12 from J, leaving 13 bases between them. CDR1 is MDHEN, CDR2 SYDVKM, per germline. The CDR3 runs to 12 residues. The CDR3 bases are TGTGCCAGCAGTTTATCCGCCTCATCATGGTACTTC. Amino acid sequence: CASSLSASSWYF.